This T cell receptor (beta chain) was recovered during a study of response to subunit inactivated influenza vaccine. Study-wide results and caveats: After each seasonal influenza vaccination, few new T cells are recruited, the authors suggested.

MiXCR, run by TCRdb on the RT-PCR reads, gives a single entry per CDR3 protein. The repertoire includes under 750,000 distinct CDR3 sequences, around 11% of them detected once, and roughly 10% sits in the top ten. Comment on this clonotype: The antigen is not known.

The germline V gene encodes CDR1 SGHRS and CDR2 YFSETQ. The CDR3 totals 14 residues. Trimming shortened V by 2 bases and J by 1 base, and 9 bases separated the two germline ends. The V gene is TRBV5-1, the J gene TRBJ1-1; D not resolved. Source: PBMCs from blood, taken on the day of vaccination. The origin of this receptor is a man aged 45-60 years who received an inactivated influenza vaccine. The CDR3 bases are TGCGCCAGCAGCTTTTCACCCGAGAACACTGAAGCTTTCTTT. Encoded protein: CASSFSPENTEAFF.